This TCR beta chain came from a study of blood T cell repertoires in COVID-19. The CDR3 consists of 16 residues. V was pared by 0 bases and J by 3 bases, with 15 bases between. Per the germline V gene, CDR1 is MNHEY and CDR2 is SVGAGI. The assay was immunoSEQ multiplex PCR, and TCRdb's table has in-frame clones only and misses some. Of about 170,000 clones listed, over 80% are singletons. The chain uses TRBV6-5 and TRBJ2-7; no firm D call. Input material: peripheral blood. This TCR was recovered from a man aged 30 to 39 with COVID-19, enrolled during active disease. The CDR3 DNA reads TGTGCCAGCAGTTACTCCCCGGCGGAGCTCTTCTACGAGCAGTACTTC. Its translation: CASSYSPAELFYEQYF.